Given below is one T cell receptor beta chain in context. Source study methods: By means of reference gene primer amplification, nucleated cell counts were estimated. The table came from immunoSEQ multiplex PCR; TCRdb's copy has only in-frame clones and leaves some out. V and J calls and clone size are copied from that table; D and trimming were computed from the DNA. Among a few hundred thousand clones listed, approximately 77% were seen once. Germline loops: CDR1 LNHDA, CDR2 SQIVND (reference sequence). The V and J ends lost 5 bases and 3 bases respectively, with 14 bases between them. The CDR3 spans 15 residues. The data stem from a study of blood T cell repertoires in COVID-19. On the study more broadly: The samples span acute and convalescent COVID-19 from the United States, Italy and Spain. T cells, B-cell-depleted T cells, or PBMCs provided the cDNA or gDNA that served as material.

Sequenced material: peripheral blood. The clonotype originates from an elderly woman with acute or convalescent COVID-19. The gene calls are TRBV19 and TRBJ2-1; D is possibly TRBD2 (6 bases). The CDR3 loop is CASSDGGVNYNEQFF. For the CDR3, the DNA is TGTGCCAGTAGTGACGGCGGGGTTAACTACAATGAGCAGTTCTTC.